The 31 T cell receptor beta chains given below trace back to one sample, sequenced in a study of cytomegalovirus exposure and HLA in healthy donors (dated by TCRdb to 2015 to 2018). The library was prepared using the immunoSEQ multiplex PCR assay. A mixture of 60 forward primers for TCR Vbeta segments and 13 reverse primers for TCR Jbeta segments was used in the multiplex PCR. As stored in TCRdb, this immuneACCESS dataset retains in-frame rearrangements with V and J assigned. A fraction of the clones does not appear; measured against another copy, unresolved V genes explain less than half of the discrepancy, and the remainder lacks a known reason. This sample lists roughly 230,000 clones; 78% were detected once. Of the sample, 0.4% to 0.6% falls within the top ten clones. Sequencing was done on a sample of PBMCs. The origin of the receptors is a boy younger than 18 in good health and CMV-seronegative.

This rearrangement joins TRBV19 to TRBJ1-2, with 9 bases matching TRBD1. Per the germline V gene, CDR1 is LNHDA and CDR2 is SQIVND (reference sequence). This CDR3 comprises 12 residues. Trimming cost V 4 bases and J 13 bases; bases outside gene matches: 7. The CDR3 here is CASSTYRGQVTF. The CDR3 DNA is TGTGCCAGTAGTACTTACAGGGGGCAGGTCACCTTC.

This clone has just one count. The chain combines TRBV10-1 with TRBJ2-1, with D tentatively TRBD1 (5 bases). Per the germline V gene, CDR1 is WNHNN and CDR2 is SYGVQD (reference sequence). The CDR3 is made up of 13 amino acids. V gave up 1 base and J gave up 8 bases, with 9 bases separating them. As DNA, the CDR3 is TGCGCCAGCAGTGAGTACAGGCAGGATGAGCAGTTCTTC. Amino acid sequence: CASSEYRQDEQFF.

This clone showed up just a few times. The chain combines TRBV19 with TRBJ1-2, with 7 bases fitting TRBD1. CDR3 length equals 14 residues. Germline-derived CDR1 and CDR2 are LNHDA and SQIVND (reference sequence). Losses at the gene ends were 3 bases for V and 4 bases for J; bases not matched to a gene: 5. The CDR3 sequence is CASSMKTGVYGYTF. The CDR3 nucleotides are TGTGCCAGTAGTATGAAAACAGGGGTCTATGGCTACACCTTC.

The table lists this clone with a count of one. The genes are TRBV2 and TRBJ1-1, with 9 bases matching TRBD1. Germline trimming cut 5 bases from V and 5 bases from J; bases unmatched to any gene: 6. CDR1 SNHLY and CDR2 FYNNEI come from the germline V gene. The CDR3 is 14 residues long. The CDR3 region has the DNA TGTGCCAGCAGTAGCGACAGGGGGGGTACTGAAGCTTTCTTT. It is translated as CASSSDRGGTEAFF.

The count of this clone is one. The V and J genes are TRBV5-1 and TRBJ2-7, with 9 bases identical to TRBD1. Trimming removed 0 bases from V and 0 bases from J; junction bases left unmatched: 7. Germline CDR1 SGHRS, CDR2 YFSETQ. CDR3 size: 17 residues. Written as DNA, the CDR3 is TGCGCCAGCAGCTTGGACAGGGGGCGGGGAGCCTCCTACGAGCAGTACTTC. Translation: CASSLDRGRGASYEQYF.

The CDR3 reads CASSPSPGTGELFF. The CDR3 nucleotides are TGTGCCAGCAGCCCTTCACCCGGCACCGGGGAGCTGTTTTTT. V usage is TRBV7-2 and J usage is TRBJ2-2; D gene uncertain. The germline gives CDR1 SGHTA, CDR2 FQGNSA. The CDR3 runs 14 residues. Trimming took off 5 bases at V and 4 bases at J, with 11 bases between the two ends.

CDR3 coding DNA: TGTGCCAGCAGTGAAGGGACTTTTGGCTACACCTTC. Protein product: CASSEGTFGYTF. The chain joins TRBV6-1 to TRBJ1-2; D not resolved. The germline V gene encodes CDR1 MNHNS and CDR2 SASEGT. Trimming took 1 base from V and 7 from J, leaving 7 bases between them. CDR3 length equals 12 residues.

In DNA form, the CDR3 reads TGTGCCAGCACAATGGCTCCTCCGTCTAATTCACCCCTCCACTTT. This codes for CASTMAPPSNSPLHF. The gene calls are TRBV2 and TRBJ1-6, with D uncertain. Deletions cut 7 bases from V and 6 bases from J, with 16 bases between. The CDR3 contains 15 residues. Per the germline V gene, CDR1 is SNHLY and CDR2 is FYNNEI. The complete variable domain, with remaining parts taken from reference TRBV2 and TRBJ1-6, reads EPEVTQTPSHQVTQMGQEVILRCVPISNHLYFYWYRQILGQKVEFLVSFYNNEISEKSEIFDDQFSVERPDGSNFTLKIRSTKLEDSAMYFCASTMAPPSNSPLHFGNGTRLTVT.

A few counts support this clone. The V call is TRBV7-2, the J call TRBJ1-5, with 8 bases identical to TRBD1. CDR3 length: 14 residues. Trimming at V came to 1 base and at J to 11 bases, leaving 7 bases not matched to a gene. Germline CDR1 and CDR2: SGHTA and FQGNSA. CDR3: CASSLDGQGLAQHF. CDR3 bases: TGTGCCAGCAGCTTAGATGGACAGGGTTTGGCCCAGCATTTT. Variable domain in full (rest from reference TRBV7-2 and TRBJ1-5): GAGVSQSPSNKVTEKGKDVELRCDPISGHTALYWYRQSLGQGLEFLIYFQGNSAPDKSGLPSDRFSAERTGGSVSTLTIQRTQQEDSAVYLCASSLDGQGLAQHFGDGTRLSIL.

About this clone itself: One junction end does not reproduce the germline sequence, and a read error may be involved. The CDR3 spells CSSSQSLTGQGYGYTF. The CDR3 coding sequence is TGTTCCAGCAGCCAATCCCTCACGGGACAGGGGTATGGCTACACCTTC. The genes are TRBV7-9 and TRBJ1-2; TRBD1 matches 10 bases. This CDR3 has 16 amino acids. Germline V CDR1 and CDR2: SEHNR, FQNEAQ (reference sequence).

The chain links TRBV7-7 to TRBJ2-2, with 8 bases matching TRBD1. The CDR3 is 13 residues long. Germline lookup yields CDR1 SSHAT and CDR2 FNYEAQ (reference sequence). CDR3 protein: CASGQGNTGELFF. The CDR3 DNA follows: TGTGCTAGCGGACAGGGGAACACCGGGGAGCTGTTTTTT.

The chain uses TRBV11-1 and TRBJ1-1; 10 nucleotides line up with TRBD1. The CDR3 spans 14 residues. The J segment lost 5 bases and the V segment lost 4 bases, leaving 4 bases of the junction unmatched. Germline assignment: CDR1 SGHAT and CDR2 FQDESV (reference sequence). For the CDR3, the DNA is TGTGCCAGCAGCTACGACAGGGGGCATACTGAAGCTTTCTTT. As protein: CASSYDRGHTEAFF.

This sequence joins TRBV6-5 and TRBJ1-1; 7 nucleotides agree with TRBD1. Trimming at V came to 7 bases and at J to 3 bases, leaving 11 bases not matched to a gene. Germline values: CDR1 MNHEY, CDR2 SVGAGI. This CDR3 region has 15 residues. CDR3 region: CASNLDWTGDTEAFF. In DNA, the CDR3 is TGTGCCAGCAATCTCGACTGGACAGGCGACACTGAAGCTTTCTTT.

This clone was observed a few times. The V call is TRBV19, the J call TRBJ2-2; TRBD1 agrees at 7 bases. This CDR3 comprises 13 residues. The V and J ends lost 6 bases and 7 bases, in that order; junction bases with no gene match: 5. The germline V gene has CDR1 LNHDA and CDR2 SQIVND (reference sequence). The CDR3 protein is CASREQGSGELFF. CDR3 DNA sequence: TGTGCCAGTAGGGAACAGGGGAGCGGGGAGCTGTTTTTT.

V is TRBV30 and J is TRBJ1-6; 8 nucleotides match TRBD1. The CDR3 runs 17 residues. Trimming removed 0 bases from V and 3 bases from J; junction bases left unmatched: 7. The germline gives CDR1 GTSNPN, CDR2 SVGIG (reference sequence). CDR3 DNA: TGTGCCTGGAGTGTAGTCAGGGGGCTAATCTATAATTCACCCCTCCACTTT. This translates into CAWSVVRGLIYNSPLHF. The entire variable domain, with the rest obtained from reference TRBV30 and TRBJ1-6, is as follows: SQTIHQWPATLVQPVGSPLSLECTVEGTSNPNLYWYRQAAGRGLQLLFYSVGIGQISSEVPQNLSASRPQDRQFILSSKKLLLSDSGFYLCAWSVVRGLIYNSPLHFGNGTRLTVT.

V usage is TRBV6-6 and J usage is TRBJ2-1; 9 bases match TRBD2. Trimming took 4 bases from V and 6 from J; bases not matched to a gene: 10. CDR1 MNHNY and CDR2 SVGAGI come from the germline V gene (reference sequence). This CDR3 region has 16 residues. For the CDR3, the DNA is TGTGCCAGCAGTTGGGGATCTGGAGCGGGGGGCAATGAGCAGTTCTTC. Its protein is CASSWGSGAGGNEQFF.

The chain is built from TRBV11-3 and TRBJ1-1; D might be TRBD1 (6 bases). CDR1 is SGHNT, CDR2 YENEEA, per germline. Trimming left V 4 bases short and J 8 bases short, with 14 bases between. This CDR3 contains 13 residues. The CDR3 sequence: CASSYLRGTEAFF. The CDR3 DNA sequence: TGTGCCAGCAGCTATCTCAGGGGTACCGAAGCTTTCTTT.

The chain uses TRBV6-5 and TRBJ1-2; 7 positions match TRBD1. The CDR3 has 14 residues. Germline loops: CDR1 MNHEY, CDR2 SVGAGI. Losses at the gene ends were 4 bases for V and 9 bases for J; bases not matched to a gene: 11. CDR3 region: CASSSRQGVWRYTF. As DNA, the CDR3 is TGTGCCAGCAGTTCCCGACAGGGCGTTTGGCGCTACACCTTC.

The chain carries TRBV7-8 and TRBJ2-5; perhaps TRBD2 as D (6 bases). Germline CDR1 reads SGHVS; CDR2 reads FQNEAQ. With 1 base removed from V and 5 bases from J, the gap between germline ends came to 17 bases. This CDR3 has 16 residues. CDR3 bases: TGTGCCAGCAGCTTAGTTTACCGGGGGAGTGTGGAGACCCAGTACTTC. Translating it yields CASSLVYRGSVETQYF.

Of note for this clone: Its ends do not fully match the called genes, so a read error is possible. This chain uses TRBV27 with TRBJ2-3; maybe TRBD2 (5 bases). Germline values: CDR1 MNHEY, CDR2 SMNVEV (reference sequence). This CDR3 has 19 amino acids. As DNA, the CDR3 is TGTGCCAGCAGTTTATTCACCCTTTCTTTCGGCTCTAGCACAGATGCGCAGTATTTT. It translates to CASSLFTLSFGSSTDAQYF.

This chain joins TRBV13 and TRBJ2-6; D possibly corresponds to TRBD1 (6 bases). With 6 bases removed from V and 0 bases from J, the gap between germline ends came to 15 bases. The germline CDR1 and CDR2 sequences are PRHDT and FYEKMQ (reference sequence). The CDR3 loop spans 17 amino acids. In DNA, the CDR3 is TGTGCCAGCAGACCGCAGGGGTTCTCCTCTGGGGCCAACGTCCTGACTTTC. Amino acid sequence: CASRPQGFSSGANVLTF.

This clone has only a few counts. V and J are TRBV2 and TRBJ2-2, with 9 positions matching TRBD2. This CDR3 is built from 15 residues. The germline gives CDR1 SNHLY, CDR2 FYNNEI. J lost 5 bases, V lost 6 bases, and 7 bases had no gene match. The CDR3: CASRIAGEGTGELFF. In DNA, the CDR3 is TGTGCCAGCAGAATAGCGGGAGAAGGTACCGGGGAGCTGTTTTTT.

This clone was found a few times. This chain uses TRBV7-9 with TRBJ1-4; D might be TRBD1 (5 bases). V was trimmed by 4 bases and J by 8 bases, leaving 14 bases between them. Germline assignment: CDR1 SEHNR and CDR2 FQNEAQ (reference sequence). This CDR3 comprises 14 residues. The CDR3 DNA reads TGTGCCAGCAGCTCGGGGGATAGTTGGGAAAAACTGTTTTTT. Its protein is CASSSGDSWEKLFF.

The chain is built from TRBV5-4 and TRBJ2-2, with a tentative D call TRBD2 (6 bases). The V and J ends lost 2 bases and 6 bases respectively, with 11 bases between them. Germline CDR1 and CDR2: SGHNT and YYREEE (reference sequence). This CDR3 is built from 14 residues. CDR3 sequence: CASSFPGSAGELFF. CDR3 bases: TGTGCCAGCAGCTTTCCCGGGAGTGCCGGGGAGCTGTTTTTT.

The rearrangement uses TRBV30 and TRBJ1-1; 10 nucleotides match TRBD1. Germline V lookup: CDR1 GTSNPN, CDR2 SVGIG (reference sequence). The CDR3 has 13 residues. V lost 5 bases and J lost 5; bases outside the gene matches: 5. CDR3 DNA sequence: TGTGCCTGGGAACTGGACAGGGGGACTGAAGCTTTCTTT. Translating gives CAWELDRGTEAFF.

The chain carries TRBV15 and TRBJ2-1, with TRBD1 matching over 7 bases. The CDR3 loop spans 13 amino acids. Germline CDR1 LNHNV, CDR2 YYDKDF (reference sequence). Trimming took 5 bases from V and 10 from J; bases not matched to a gene: 8. The CDR3 spells CATSGKGAREQFF. CDR3 DNA sequence: TGTGCCACCAGCGGTAAGGGGGCGCGGGAGCAGTTCTTC.

This clone was picked up one time. The chain joins TRBV4-1 to TRBJ1-4; a possible D gene is TRBD1 (5 bases). Deletions cut 3 bases from V and 0 bases from J, with 23 bases between. CDR1 is MGHRA and CDR2 is YSYEKL in the germline V gene. The CDR3 contains 20 residues. CDR3 sequence (DNA): TGCGCCAGCAGCCAGCAAGTCGGACATGTGGGGATTGCAACTAATGAAAAACTGTTTTTT. Its protein product is CASSQQVGHVGIATNEKLFF.

V and J are TRBV11-2 and TRBJ2-3, with 8 bases lining up with TRBD2. This CDR3 region has 15 residues. Germline CDR1 is SGHAT and CDR2 is FQNNGV. The V and J ends lost 5 bases and 1 base, in that order; junction bases with no gene match: 5. In nucleotides, the CDR3 is TGTGCCAGCAGCCGGGGGGGCGGAGGCACAGATACGCAGTATTTT. Translating it yields CASSRGGGGTDTQYF.

The chain joins TRBV5-4 to TRBJ2-7, with D perhaps matching TRBD2 (6 bases). Trimming stripped 2 bases from V and 7 bases from J, with 25 bases between. This CDR3 contains 17 residues. Per germline, CDR1 SGHNT and CDR2 YYREEE (reference sequence). CDR3 nucleotides: TGTGCCAGCAGCTTTTCCGGTGGGACTCAAGCCCCGAGGGAGCAGTACTTC. This gives the protein CASSFSGGTQAPREQYF.

The chain couples TRBV30 to TRBJ2-1; a possible D gene is TRBD1 (5 bases). CDR3 length: 13 residues. Trimming stripped 3 bases from V and 14 bases from J, with 20 bases between. Germline assignment: CDR1 GTSNPN and CDR2 SVGIG (reference sequence). CDR3 DNA sequence: TGTGCCTGGAGCCCCTTCCTTGACAGTCTTGAGTTCTTC. Protein product: CAWSPFLDSLEFF.

CDR3 sequence (DNA): TGTGCCAGCAGCCCCCTAGCCGGGCTTGACGAGACCCAGTACTTC. Its translation: CASSPLAGLDETQYF. The chain recombines TRBV5-6 with TRBJ2-5; tentative D call: TRBD2 (5 bases). The germline V gene has CDR1 SGHDT and CDR2 YYEEEE. The V gene lost 4 bases and the J gene lost 5 bases, with 18 bases spanning the gap. CDR3 size: 15 residues.